This TCR beta chain was profiled in a study of cytomegalovirus exposure and HLA in healthy donors. In the study overall: Out of 398 genotyped donors, roughly 78% belonged to the Caucasian-associated ancestry cluster. The study's findings and limits: Exclusion as indistinguishable affected some V segments, including TRBV6-2 and TRBV6-3. DRB1 showed the most TCR associations and HLA-C the fewest in a later analysis, as rates varied by HLA locus. Per a prior analysis, the majority of TCR beta V segments were productive roughly 90% or roughly 30% of the time.

The CDR3 length is 15 residues. Looked up from germline, CDR1 is SGDLS and CDR2 is YYNGEE. Trimming cost V 0 bases and J 5 bases, with 11 bases left between them. The PCR made use of 60 Vbeta and 13 Jbeta primers. Data came from immunoSEQ multiplex PCR; TCRdb stores just in-frame clones and leaves some out. This table has under 200,000 clones, around 78% appearing once. About this clone: Its antigen is unidentified.

Sequenced sample: PBMCs. The rearrangement links TRBV9 to TRBJ2-2; perhaps TRBD1 as D (6 bases). This TCR was recovered from a woman between 35 and 50 years old in good health and CMV-seronegative. CDR3 amino acids: CASSVGTGRTGELFF. The CDR3 DNA reads TGTGCCAGCAGCGTAGGAACAGGGCGGACCGGGGAGCTGTTTTTT.